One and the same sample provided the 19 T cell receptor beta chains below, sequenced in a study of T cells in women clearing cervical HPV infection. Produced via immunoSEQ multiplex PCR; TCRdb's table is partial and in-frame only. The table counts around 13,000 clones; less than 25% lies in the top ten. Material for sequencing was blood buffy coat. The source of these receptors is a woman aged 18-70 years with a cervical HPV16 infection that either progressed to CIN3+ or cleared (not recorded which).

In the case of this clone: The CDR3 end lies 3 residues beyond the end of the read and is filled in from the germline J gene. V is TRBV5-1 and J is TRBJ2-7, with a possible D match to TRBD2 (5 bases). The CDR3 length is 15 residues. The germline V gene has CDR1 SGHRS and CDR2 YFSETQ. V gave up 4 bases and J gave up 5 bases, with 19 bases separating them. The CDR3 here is CASSLGTTGIHEQYF. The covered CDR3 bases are TGCGCCAGCAGCCTCGGAACTACGGGGATCCACGAG.

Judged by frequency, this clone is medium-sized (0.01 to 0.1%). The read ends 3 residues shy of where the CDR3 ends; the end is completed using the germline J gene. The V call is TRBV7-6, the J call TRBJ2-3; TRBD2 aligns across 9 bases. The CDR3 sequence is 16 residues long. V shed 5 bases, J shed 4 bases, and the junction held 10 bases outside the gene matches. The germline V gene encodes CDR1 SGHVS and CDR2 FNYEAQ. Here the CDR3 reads CASSPRPGLASDTQYF. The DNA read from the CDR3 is TGTGCCAGCAGCCCCAGACCGGGACTAGCCTCAGATACG.

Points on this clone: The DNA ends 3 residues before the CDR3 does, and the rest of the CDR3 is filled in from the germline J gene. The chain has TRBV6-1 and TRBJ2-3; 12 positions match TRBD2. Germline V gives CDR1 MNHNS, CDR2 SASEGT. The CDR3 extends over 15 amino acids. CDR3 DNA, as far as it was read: TGTGCCAGCAGTGAACTAGCGGGGGGGCAAGAGACG. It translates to CASSELAGGQET. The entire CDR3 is CASSELAGGQETQYF.

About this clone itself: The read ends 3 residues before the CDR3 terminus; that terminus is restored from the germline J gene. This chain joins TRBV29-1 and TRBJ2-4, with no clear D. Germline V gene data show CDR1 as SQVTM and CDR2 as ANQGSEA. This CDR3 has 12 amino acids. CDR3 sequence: CSVEGSNYGQYF. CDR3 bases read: TGCAGCGTTGAAGGCTCTAACTATGGT.

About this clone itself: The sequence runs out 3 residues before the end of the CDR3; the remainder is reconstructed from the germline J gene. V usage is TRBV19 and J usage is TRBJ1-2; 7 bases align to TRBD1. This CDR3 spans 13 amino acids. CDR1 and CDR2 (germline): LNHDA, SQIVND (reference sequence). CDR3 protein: CASSIGRGDDYTF. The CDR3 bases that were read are TGTGCCAGTAGTATAGGCAGGGGGGACGAC.

CDR3 sequence reads: CSARGSGGVETQYF. The covered CDR3 bases are TGCAGCGCCCGAGGGTCGGGGGGCGTAGAGACC. V usage is TRBV29-1 and J usage is TRBJ2-5; D is possibly TRBD2 (7 bases). Sequencing ends 3 residues short of the CDR3 end; the germline J gene provides the rest. Looked up from germline, CDR1 is SQVTM and CDR2 is ANQGSEA. The CDR3 spans 14 residues. Trimming cost V 7 bases and J 4 bases, with 19 bases left between them.

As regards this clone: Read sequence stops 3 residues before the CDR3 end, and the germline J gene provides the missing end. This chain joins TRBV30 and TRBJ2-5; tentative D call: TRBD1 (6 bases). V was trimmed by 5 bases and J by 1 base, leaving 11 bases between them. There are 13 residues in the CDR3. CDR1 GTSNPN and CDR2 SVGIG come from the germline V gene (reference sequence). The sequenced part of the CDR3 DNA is TGTGCCTGGGCAACAGGGACCCAAGAGACC. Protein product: CAWATGTQET. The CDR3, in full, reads CAWATGTQETQYF.

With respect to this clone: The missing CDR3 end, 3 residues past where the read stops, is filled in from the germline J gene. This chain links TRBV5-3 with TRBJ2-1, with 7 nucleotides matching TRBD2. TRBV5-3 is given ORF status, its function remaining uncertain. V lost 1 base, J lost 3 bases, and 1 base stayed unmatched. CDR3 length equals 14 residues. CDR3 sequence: CARSLSGDYNEQFF. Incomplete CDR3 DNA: TGTGCCAGAAGCTTGAGCGGGGACTACAATGAG.

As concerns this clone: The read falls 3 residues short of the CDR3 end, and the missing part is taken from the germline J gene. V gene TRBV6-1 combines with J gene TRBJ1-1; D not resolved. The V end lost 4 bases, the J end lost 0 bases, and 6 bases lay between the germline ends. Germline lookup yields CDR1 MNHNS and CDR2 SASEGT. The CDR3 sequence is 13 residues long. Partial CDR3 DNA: TGTGCCAGCAGTGCCCCAGTGAACACTGAA. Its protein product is CASSAPVNTE. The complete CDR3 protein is CASSAPVNTEAFF.

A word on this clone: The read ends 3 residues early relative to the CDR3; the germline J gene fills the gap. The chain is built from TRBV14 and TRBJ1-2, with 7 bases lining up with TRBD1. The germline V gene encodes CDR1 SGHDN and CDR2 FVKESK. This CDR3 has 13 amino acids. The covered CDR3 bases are TGTGCCAGCAGCCAAACTCGACAGGGCGGC. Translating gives CASSQTRQGG. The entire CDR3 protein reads CASSQTRQGGYTF. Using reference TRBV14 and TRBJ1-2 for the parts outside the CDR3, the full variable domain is EAGVTQFPSHSVIEKGQTVTLRCDPISGHDNLYWYRRVMGKEIKFLLHFVKESKQDESGMPNNRFLAERTGGTYSTLKVQPAELEDSGVYFCASSQTRQGGYTFGSGTRLTVV.

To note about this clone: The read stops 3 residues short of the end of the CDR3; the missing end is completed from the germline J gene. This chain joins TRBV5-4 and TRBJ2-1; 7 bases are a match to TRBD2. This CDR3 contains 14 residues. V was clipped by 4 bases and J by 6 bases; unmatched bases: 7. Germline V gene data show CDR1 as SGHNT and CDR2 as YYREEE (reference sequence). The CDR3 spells CASSRSGDRNEQFF. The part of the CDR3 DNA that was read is TGTGCCAGCAGCCGCAGCGGGGACCGCAATGAG.

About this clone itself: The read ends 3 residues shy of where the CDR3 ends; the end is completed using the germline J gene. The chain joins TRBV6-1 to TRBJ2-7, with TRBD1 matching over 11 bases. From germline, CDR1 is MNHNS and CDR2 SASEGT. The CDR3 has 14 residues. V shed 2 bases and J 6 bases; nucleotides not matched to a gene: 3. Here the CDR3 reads CASSEPGQGGEQYF. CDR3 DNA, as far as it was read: TGTGCCAGCAGTGAACCGGGACAGGGGGGCGAG.

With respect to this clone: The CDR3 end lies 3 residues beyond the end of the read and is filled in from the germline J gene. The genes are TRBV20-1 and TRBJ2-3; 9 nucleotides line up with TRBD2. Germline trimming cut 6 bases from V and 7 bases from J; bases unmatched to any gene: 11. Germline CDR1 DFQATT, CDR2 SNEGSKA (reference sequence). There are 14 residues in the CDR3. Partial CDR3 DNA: TGCAGTGCCCCCGGGCGGGGGGGAGGGAATACG. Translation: CSAPGRGGGNT. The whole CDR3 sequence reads CSAPGRGGGNTQYF.

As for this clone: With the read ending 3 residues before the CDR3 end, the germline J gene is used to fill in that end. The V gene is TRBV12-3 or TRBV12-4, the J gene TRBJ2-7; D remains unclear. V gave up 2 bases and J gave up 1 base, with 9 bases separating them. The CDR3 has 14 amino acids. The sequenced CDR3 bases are TGTGCCAGCAGTTTATACCAGGAGTCCTACGAG. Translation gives CASSLYQESYE. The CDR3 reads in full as CASSLYQESYEQYF.

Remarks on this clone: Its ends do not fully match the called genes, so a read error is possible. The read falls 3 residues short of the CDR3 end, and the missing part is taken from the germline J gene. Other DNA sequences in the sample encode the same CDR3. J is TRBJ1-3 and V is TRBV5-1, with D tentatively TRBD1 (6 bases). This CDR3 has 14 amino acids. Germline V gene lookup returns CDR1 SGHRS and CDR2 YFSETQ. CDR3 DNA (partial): TGCGCCAGCAGGAGGGACACCCCTGGAAACACT. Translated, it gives CASRRDTPGNT. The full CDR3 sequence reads CASRRDTPGNTIYF.

The CDR3 is CSARAVSPSSPLHF. The CDR3 bases that were read are TGCAGTGCTAGAGCCGTCAGTCCTTCCTCACCC. V and J are TRBV20-1 and TRBJ1-6; D unclear. Coverage ceases 3 residues before the CDR3 finishes, and the germline J gene fills in the end. Between the trimmed V and J ends, which lost 1 base and 10 bases, there was a span of 14 bases. The CDR3 loop spans 14 amino acids. The germline gives CDR1 DFQATT, CDR2 SNEGSKA (reference sequence).

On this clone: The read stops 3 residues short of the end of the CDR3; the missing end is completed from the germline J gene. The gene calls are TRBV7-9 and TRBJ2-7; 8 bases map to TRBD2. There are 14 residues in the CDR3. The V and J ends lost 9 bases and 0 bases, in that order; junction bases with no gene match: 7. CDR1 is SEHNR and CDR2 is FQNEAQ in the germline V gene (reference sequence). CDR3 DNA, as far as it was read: TGTGCCAGGAGTAGCGGGGTCAGCTCCTACGAG. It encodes CARSSGVSSYE. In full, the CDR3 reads CARSSGVSSYEQYF.

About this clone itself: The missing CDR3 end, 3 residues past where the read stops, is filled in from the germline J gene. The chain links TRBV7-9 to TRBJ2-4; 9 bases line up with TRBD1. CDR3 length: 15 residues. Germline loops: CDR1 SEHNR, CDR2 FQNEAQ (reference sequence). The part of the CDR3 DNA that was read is TGTGCCAGCAGCCCCCGGGACAGGGTGGTCTATGGT. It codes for CASSPRDRVVYG. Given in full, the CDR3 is CASSPRDRVVYGQYF.

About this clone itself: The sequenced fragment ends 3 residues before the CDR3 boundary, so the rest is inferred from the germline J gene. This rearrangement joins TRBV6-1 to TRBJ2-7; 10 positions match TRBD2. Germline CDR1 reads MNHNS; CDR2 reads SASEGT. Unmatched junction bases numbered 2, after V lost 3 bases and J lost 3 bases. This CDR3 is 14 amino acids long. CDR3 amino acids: CASSEGLANYEQYF. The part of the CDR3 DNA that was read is TGTGCCAGCAGTGAGGGACTAGCGAACTACGAG.